This T cell receptor (beta chain) derives from a study of shared clonotypes between healthy human individuals (dated by TCRdb to 2020 to 2021). Study-wide context: A few men and two women, aged 18 to 49 years, made up the cohort. To estimate repertoire size and how much clonotypes are shared between individuals, the study performed deep sequencing of blood TCR repertoires from five healthy adults. Each donor's leukapheresis produced roughly between roughly 0.9 and 8.9 billion PBMCs. Per donor, three plates each were used for CD4 naive and CD4 memory, two for CD8 naive, and one for CD8 memory. Libraries were prepared and TCR repertoires were sequenced by different laboratories using diverse techniques, in order to increase sequencing depth and limit assay-specific biases.

TCR CDR3 regions were amplified from genomic DNA by multiplex PCR using the deep immunoSEQ assay. Extracted genomic DNA from each cell subset was distributed evenly across all wells of several immunoSEQ 96-well plates, and each plate was treated as a replicate. Each replicate PCR for sorted subsets received around 210 ng genomic DNA, equal to roughly 29,000 T cell genomes. Purified libraries were quantified with a Qubit 3.0 fluorometer, sized on a Bioanalyzer 2100, and re-quantified with the KAPA Library Quantification kit. A separate single-read 150-cycle Illumina NextSeq 550 flow cell was used to sequence each immunoSEQ 96-well plate. In the paper's pipeline: Because the immunoSEQ output included only junctional sequences and no quality scores, the filtering could not be the same as the filtering used for full-length reads. To assign V/J genes and CDR3, sequences were annotated against IMGT germline references using PyIR, a Python wrapper for IgBLAST v1.9. Any read was removed if the V/J assignment was weak (E-value above 1e-6), the CDR3 was missing, or the read contained stop codons, out-of-frame junctions, or ambiguous translated residues. V3J clonotypes were defined as sequences sharing an identical inferred V gene, J gene, and CDR3 amino acid sequence. The percentage overlap between two repertoires was calculated by dividing the number of shared unique clonotypes by the size of the smaller repertoire. Three approaches were used to assess repertoire richness: RTK rarefaction, the Chao1 estimator, and Recon v2.1 estimates of unobserved clonotypes. OLGA was used to compute generation probabilities for all TCRbeta clonotypes that the gDNA method yielded from four donors. This immuneACCESS table, as held by TCRdb, lists in-frame sequences with V and J called but not all clones. Of the missing ones, under half trace to an unresolved V gene in checked studies; the others have no known cause. V, J and clone size are taken as reported in that table, and D and trimming were inferred from the DNA itself. For this sample there are some 240,000 clones; about 69% appear just once. Jointly, the top ten make up over 8.5% of the sample.

Measured from the cysteine to the phenylalanine, the CDR3 is 14 residues long. This entry keeps only the CDR3 DNA: 42 bases, framed from base 1. Germline trimming: 4 bases from V, 6 bases from J; junction bases outside gene matches: 9. The germline V gene encodes CDR1 SGHRS and CDR2 YFSETQ. Details on this clone: This receptor's antigen is unknown. No base quality values were provided; no much bigger clone lies one nucleotide off.

The full study reports these points: Estimated clonotype richness was generally larger for naive than for memory subsets. Pairwise subsampling led to the expectation that sequencing depth would affect the degree of clonotype sharing among donors. Compared with non-shared clonotypes, the clonotypes found in all four sorted-subset donors had higher generation probabilities. Even with the large sequencing depth, rarefaction of the sorted-subset datasets indicated that sequencing was incomplete. The genetic and exposure-history diversity represented was limited by the small number of donors. Sampling was restricted to blood, and TCR repertoires in tissue are likely to differ from TCR repertoires in blood. Sharing across a few donors was observed for around 5% of naive CD4, over 3% of naive CD8, around 2.5% of memory CD4, and about 0.38% of memory CD8 clonotypes.

The donors were healthy, HIV-negative adults with no recently reported acute infections or vaccinations. Only Caucasian adults living in Nashville, Tennessee, USA were represented among the donors. CD4+ T cells were enriched by magnetic negative selection, after which naive cells were positively selected on CD45RA and the negative fraction was taken as the memory subset. Blood was obtained by leukapheresis, after which PBMCs were separated by Ficoll-Histopaque density gradient centrifugation and cryopreserved in liquid nitrogen vapor phase. Analytical flow cytometry was used to check the purity and quantity of each magnetically sorted T cell population. Genomic DNA was isolated from each sorted fraction and quantified by UV absorbance on a Nanodrop 2000c.

Sequenced material: memory CD4+ T cells sorted from blood. The cell subset or site label, read with the paper, signifies: CD45RA-negative fraction. This TCR came from a man aged 25 to 45 in good health. The chain employs TRBV5-1 and TRBJ1-1; a stretch of 7 junction bases matches TRBD1. The bases read TGCGCCAGCAGCGAGATCAGGGGGGTCGCTGAAGCTTTCTTT. The translation is CASSEIRGVAEAFF.